A selection of T cell receptor beta chains follows, all from one sample in a study of T cells after yellow fever vaccination. Each CDR3 protein gets one entry after TCRdb re-called the 5' RACE reads with MiXCR. Here the sample spans under 500,000 distinct CDR3 sequences, roughly 20% being singletons. Sequencing used PBMCs, obtained before the yellow fever booster vaccination. These receptors all come from a man aged 18 to 30 who received the YFV17D yellow fever vaccine. The conserved cysteine and the conserved F or W are not part of the CDR3 here. A D gene is named only where the DNA matches it firmly.

d_call	v_call	j_call	cdr3_aa
.	TRBV5-1	TRBJ2-5	ASRIEWDLETQY
.	TRBV10-3	TRBJ1-2	AISVRSEGYT
.	TRBV5-5	TRBJ2-3	ASSLAGDTDTQY
TRBD1	TRBV20-1	TRBJ2-3	SARRQGADTQY
TRBD2	TRBV10-3	TRBJ2-5	AISAAAGLAGNEETQY
.	TRBV20-1	TRBJ2-5	SARDPRQGPETQY
TRBD1	TRBV19	TRBJ2-2	ASSKNRGTGELF
.	TRBV3-1	TRBJ1-2	ASSPTGPSYGYT
TRBD1	TRBV20-1	TRBJ2-1	SASTRDRGYNEQF
.	TRBV20-1	TRBJ2-1	SARGSPGANNEQF
TRBD2	TRBV20-1	TRBJ2-4	SASHWGLAGGLAKNIQY
TRBD2	TRBV12-3/TRBV12-4	TRBJ2-5	ASTMGLAGFGETQY
TRBD2	TRBV20-1	TRBJ2-1	SAPLAGGPNNEQF
.	TRBV11-2	TRBJ1-6	ASSWTDNNSPLH
.	TRBV7-9	TRBJ2-7	ASSLDGSVEQY
.	TRBV6-5	TRBJ2-7	ASSYSQVDEQY
.	TRBV5-6	TRBJ1-1	ASSRSPGNTEAF
.	TRBV5-4	TRBJ2-6	ASQSGRARSGANVLT
.	TRBV20-1	TRBJ2-1	SASPADYLYNEQF
.	TRBV27	TRBJ2-7	ASSFFRAGTYEQY
.	TRBV5-1	TRBJ2-3	ASSPGIQSGSRDTQY
.	TRBV7-8	TRBJ2-3	ASSSPPGRSTDTQY
.	TRBV27	TRBJ2-7	ASSLSGGNSYEQY
.	TRBV29-1	TRBJ2-1	SVDNPGRGSYNEQF
.	TRBV5-1	TRBJ2-3	ASSLRGGRGTDTQY
.	TRBV24-1	TRBJ2-1	ATSDLRQNYNEQF
TRBD2	TRBV7-3	TRBJ2-1	ASSLTSPGMGNEQF
.	TRBV7-2	TRBJ1-6	ASSLGRNSYNSPLH
.	TRBV25-1	TRBJ1-1	ASKVGGAEAF
.	TRBV2	TRBJ2-1	ASTNGVYNEQF
TRBD2	TRBV4-3	TRBJ2-5	ASSQDRLAGRETQY
.	TRBV18	TRBJ1-1	ASSPRDQGQVTEAF
TRBD2	TRBV27	TRBJ2-1	ASDWRGDPKDEQF
.	TRBV12-3/TRBV12-4	TRBJ1-1	ASTLGGRVTEAF
TRBD1	TRBV9	TRBJ2-7	ASSVGTGGSYEQY
.	TRBV7-2	TRBJ1-4	ASSLGGGYGEKLF
.	TRBV7-9	TRBJ1-2	ASTPGGAGGYT
.	TRBV7-9	TRBJ2-7	ASSRGSGFYEQY
.	TRBV5-1	TRBJ1-1	ASSPVPPGPNTEAF
.	TRBV29-1	TRBJ2-3	SVVTATDTQY
.	TRBV9	TRBJ2-1	ASSLTTINEQF
.	TRBV20-1	TRBJ1-1	SALSYTEAF
.	TRBV7-3	TRBJ2-5	ASSLSGGLQETQY
.	TRBV18	TRBJ1-4	ASSPSDSRKLF